Below are 16 T cell receptor beta chains sequenced from a single sample in a study of T-cell memory formation after mild COVID-19. TCRdb independently ran MiXCR on the 5' RACE reads; one entry per CDR3 protein. The sample consists of 350,000 to 500,000 distinct CDR3 sequences, around 20% of them appearing once. The specimen sequenced was PBMCs or a T cell subset sorted from them (not recorded which). These receptors came from an adult woman who had mild COVID-19 (a few samples of this study predate the infection). Cell type and time point are not known.

This chain joins TRBV7-6 and TRBJ2-1; 7 bases are shared with TRBD2. CDR1 SGHVS and CDR2 FNYEAQ come from the germline V gene. The CDR3 spans 17 residues. Trimming took 5 bases from V and 0 from J; bases not matched to a gene: 10. CDR3 nucleotide sequence: TGTGCCAGCAGCCCCGGAGCGGGATATAGCTCCTACAATGAGCAGTTCTTC. Its translation is CASSPGAGYSSYNEQFF. The complete variable domain, with remaining parts taken from reference TRBV7-6 and TRBJ2-1, reads GAGVSQSPRYKVTKRGQDVALRCDPISGHVSLYWYRQALGQGPEFLTYFNYEAQQDKSGLPNDRFSAERPEGSISTLTIQRTEQRDSAMYRCASSPGAGYSSYNEQFFGPGTRLTVL.

The chain has TRBV19 and TRBJ2-7; maybe TRBD2 (6 bases). Trimming cost V 5 bases and J 6 bases, with 14 bases left between them. Germline lookup yields CDR1 LNHDA and CDR2 SQIVND (reference sequence). This CDR3 region has 13 residues. The CDR3 coding sequence is TGTGCCAGTAGTGTCCAGGAGGGGTTCGAGCAGTACTTC. This sequence encodes CASSVQEGFEQYF.

V and J are TRBV4-1 and TRBJ2-7; the match to TRBD1 covers 8 bases. The CDR3 sequence is 16 residues long. Per germline, CDR1 MGHRA and CDR2 YSYEKL. J was trimmed by 7 bases and V by 1 base; bases with no gene match: 12. CDR3 in DNA: TGCGCCAGCAGCCAAGGCTCCCCTGACAGGGGTCGGGAGCAGTACTTC. Translating gives CASSQGSPDRGREQYF.

The J gene is TRBJ1-1, the V gene TRBV24-1; D uncertain. The length of the CDR3 is 13 residues. V lost 8 bases, J lost 1 base, and 10 bases lay in between. CDR1 and CDR2 (germline): KGHDR, SFDVKD. DNA for the CDR3: TGTGCCACCAATGGGGTCGGGAACACTGAAGCTTTCTTT. Its translation is CATNGVGNTEAFF.

This clonotype was counted between two and nine times. V usage is TRBV7-6 and J usage is TRBJ2-7; 8 positions agree with TRBD1. V lost 1 base, J lost 6 bases, and 5 bases stayed unmatched. CDR1 is SGHVS, CDR2 FNYEAQ, per germline. This CDR3 spans 14 amino acids. CDR3 sequence reads: CASSLGQGRLEQYF. CDR3 sequence (DNA): TGTGCCAGCAGCTTAGGACAGGGGCGTCTCGAGCAGTACTTC.

The chain is built from TRBV7-9 and TRBJ2-5; possible D gene TRBD1, 5 bases. Trimming stripped 5 bases from V and 5 bases from J, with 12 bases between. This CDR3 has 13 residues. Looked up from germline, CDR1 is SEHNR and CDR2 is FQNEAQ (reference sequence). CDR3 sequence: CASSQQGWETQYF. CDR3 DNA: TGTGCCAGCAGCCAGCAGGGTTGGGAGACCCAGTACTTC.

This clonotype occurred a few times. V is TRBV4-2 and J is TRBJ2-1; 7 bases align to TRBD2. CDR1 is LGHNA, CDR2 YNFKEQ, per germline. Trimming removed 3 bases from V and 1 base from J; junction bases left unmatched: 0. This CDR3 region has 14 residues. CDR3 sequence (DNA): TGTGCCAGCAGCCACGGGGGGTCCTACAATGAGCAGTTCTTC. Protein product: CASSHGGSYNEQFF.

At least ten counts were recorded for this clonotype. CDR3 amino acids: CSGATTNEKLFF. The CDR3 DNA follows: TGCAGCGGGGCAACAACTAATGAAAAACTGTTTTTT. The rearrangement uses TRBV29-1 and TRBJ1-4, with D hard to call. V was trimmed by 7 bases and J by 0 bases, leaving 6 bases between them. Germline loops: CDR1 SQVTM, CDR2 ANQGSEA. The CDR3 covers 12 residues.

The V gene is TRBV6-2 or TRBV6-3, the J gene TRBJ2-3; 7 bases map to TRBD1. Unmatched junction bases numbered 8, after V lost 7 bases and J lost 1 base. The V gene's germline CDR1 is MNHEY and CDR2 SVGEGT. The CDR3 length is 15 residues. CDR3 sequence reads: CASTNQGVGTDTQYF. CDR3 in DNA: TGTGCCAGCACCAACCAGGGGGTCGGCACAGATACGCAGTATTTT.

Only a few counts were recorded for this clonotype. The chain recombines TRBV7-2 with TRBJ1-4; a possible D gene is TRBD1 (5 bases). The length of the CDR3 is 13 residues. CDR1 is SGHTA and CDR2 is FQGNSA in the germline V gene. Trimming pared 9 bases from V and 8 bases from J, leaving 16 bases between. CDR3 protein: CARSGREGEKLFF. The DNA for the CDR3 is TGTGCCAGATCGGGCAGGGAGGGGGAAAAACTGTTTTTT.

This clonotype appeared once. V and J are TRBV4-1 and TRBJ2-7; D gene ambiguous. V was shortened by 4 bases and J by 2 bases, with 12 bases between the two germline ends. The CDR3 extends over 14 amino acids. Germline lookup yields CDR1 MGHRA and CDR2 YSYEKL. CDR3 DNA sequence: TGCGCCAGCAGCCTGGGGATCTCCACCTACGAGCAGTACTTC. Translation gives CASSLGISTYEQYF.

In its sample, this clonotype was seen a few times. The chain couples TRBV4-2 to TRBJ2-2, with 8 positions matching TRBD1. V shed 0 bases and J 7 bases; nucleotides not matched to a gene: 7. This CDR3 region has 16 residues. Germline CDR1 is LGHNA and CDR2 is YNFKEQ. The DNA for the CDR3 is TGTGCCAGCAGCCAAGATTCGGGGGACAGGCGCGGGGAGCTGTTTTTT. Protein sequence: CASSQDSGDRRGELFF.

This clonotype was observed at least ten times. The chain is built from TRBV4-2 and TRBJ2-3, with D possibly TRBD2 on 6 matching bases. Germline assignment: CDR1 LGHNA and CDR2 YNFKEQ. There are 16 residues in the CDR3. V shed 0 bases and J shed 0 bases, with 10 bases lying between them. CDR3 sequence reads: CASSQDWGTSTDTQYF. The CDR3, as DNA: TGTGCCAGCAGCCAAGATTGGGGGACTAGCACAGATACGCAGTATTTT.

The V gene is TRBV6-5, the J gene TRBJ2-7; D uncertain. Trimming took off 5 bases at V and 5 bases at J, with 10 bases between the two ends. The CDR3 runs to 12 residues. Germline V gene lookup returns CDR1 MNHEY and CDR2 SVGAGI. CDR3 nucleotides: TGTGCCAGCAGTCGTCCGTGGGACGAGCAGTACTTC. It yields the protein CASSRPWDEQYF.

The chain joins TRBV5-1 to TRBJ2-1, with D possibly TRBD2 on 6 matching bases. The CDR3 totals 14 residues. Trimming cost V 1 base and J 7 bases, with 12 bases left between them. From germline, CDR1 is SGHRS and CDR2 YFSETQ. CDR3 sequence: CASSLNRAGNEQFF. In nucleotides, the CDR3 is TGCGCCAGCAGCTTGAATCGCGCGGGGAATGAGCAGTTCTTC.

This clonotype turned up a few times. The V and J genes are TRBV5-5 and TRBJ2-5, with D tentatively TRBD2 (6 bases). CDR3 length: 14 amino acids. Between the trimmed V and J ends, which lost 3 bases and 3 bases, there was a span of 12 bases. Germline CDR1 is SGHKS and CDR2 is YYEKEE (reference sequence). CDR3 nucleotides: TGTGCCAGCAGCTCCGGGACTTTTAAAGAGACCCAGTACTTC. As protein: CASSSGTFKETQYF.